The following is a T cell receptor (beta chain) sequence with its context. Its antigen is still unknown. These data come from a study of OX40 agonist ivuxolimab in advanced cancers. The wider study: Patients got intravenous ivuxolimab at 0.01 to 10 mg/kg every 2 weeks.

This CDR3 comprises 14 residues. Trimming took 6 bases from V and 6 from J, leaving 17 bases between them. Per the germline V gene, CDR1 is MDHEN and CDR2 is SYDVKM. Overall study results and limits: At doses 0.1 to 3.0 mg/kg, CD4+ and CD8+ clones expanded.

Profiling relied on immunoSEQ multiplex PCR, and the TCRdb table lists in-frame clones only, not all of them. Of around 70,000 clones in the sample, around four fifths were seen once. The receptor was derived from an adult with an advanced solid tumor such as melanoma, head and neck, liver or kidney cancer. The gene calls are TRBV28 and TRBJ1-1, with D possibly being TRBD1 (6 bases). The sequences come from CD4+ or CD8+ T cells sorted from blood, collected in a trial of the OX40 agonist ivuxolimab. In DNA, the CDR3 is TGTGCCAGCAGACACTACAGGGAGGGGGCTGAAGCTTTCTTT. Translating gives CASRHYREGAEAFF. The full variable domain, with the rest looked up from reference TRBV28 and TRBJ1-1, is DVKVTQSSRYLVKRTGEKVFLECVQDMDHENMFWYRQDPGLGLRLIYFSYDVKMKEKGDIPEGYSVSREKKERFSLILESASTNQTSMYLCASRHYREGAEAFFGQGTRLTVV.